The 30 T cell receptor beta chains given below trace back to one sample, sequenced in a study of post-analysis software for immune sequencing data. The study's findings and limits: Patients carried a handful of TRBV segments more frequently than controls did, and TRBV5-6, TRBV5-1 and TRBV20-1 were among them.

No antigen is known for these receptors. Presence of unique molecular identifiers characterized the TCR beta cDNA libraries. TCRdb reprocessed the PCR reads with MiXCR, giving one entry per CDR3 protein. The repertoire holds approximately 630,000 distinct CDR3 sequences, approximately 60% seen once, with about 10% in the top ten. The sequenced sample was blood. All receptors come from a girl between 2 and 10 years old with multiple sclerosis.

The V and J genes are TRBV4-1 and TRBJ2-1; 10 nucleotides match TRBD2. V trimming: 6 bases; J trimming: 4 bases; junction bases outside the gene matches: 9. The CDR3 has 16 amino acids. The germline V gene encodes CDR1 MGHRA and CDR2 YSYEKL. CDR3 DNA: TGCGCCAGCAGACAAACTCTAGCGGGAGCTTACAATGAGCAGTTCTTC. It translates to CASRQTLAGAYNEQFF.

J is TRBJ2-3 and V is TRBV6-1, with TRBD2 matching 10 bases. Trimming at V came to 4 bases and at J to 3 bases, leaving 7 bases not matched to a gene. CDR1 and CDR2 from the germline V gene are MNHNS and SASEGT. This CDR3 is built from 16 residues. The CDR3 protein is CASSVKRGGLTDTQYF. The CDR3 region has the DNA TGTGCCAGCAGTGTGAAGCGGGGGGGCCTGACAGATACGCAGTATTTT.

The chain carries TRBV5-1 and TRBJ1-1; tentatively, D is TRBD1 (6 bases). Trimming stripped 4 bases from V and 1 base from J, with 14 bases between. Germline CDR1 reads SGHRS; CDR2 reads YFSETQ. The CDR3 is made up of 15 amino acids. In DNA form, the CDR3 reads TGCGCCAGCAGCCCCTTGACAGGAACGAACACTGAAGCTTTCTTT. The encoded protein is CASSPLTGTNTEAFF.

The J gene is TRBJ2-1, the V gene TRBV5-1, with 8 bases aligning to TRBD2. This CDR3 contains 14 residues. In germline, CDR1 is SGHRS, CDR2 YFSETQ. J lost 8 bases, V lost 2 bases, and 6 bases had no gene match. The CDR3 DNA is TGCGCCAGCAGCTTAGCGGGAGTGAGGGATGAGCAGTTCTTC. As protein: CASSLAGVRDEQFF. The whole variable domain, filled in from reference TRBV5-1 and TRBJ2-1, reads KAGVTQTPRYLIKTRGQQVTLSCSPISGHRSVSWYQQTPGQGLQFLFEYFSETQRNKGNFPGRFSGRQFSNSRSEMNVSTLELGDSALYLCASSLAGVRDEQFFGPGTRLTVL.

The genes are TRBV19 and TRBJ2-1; a weak D match, TRBD1 (6 bases). There are 15 residues in the CDR3. The germline CDR1 and CDR2 sequences are LNHDA and SQIVND (reference sequence). Between the trimmed V and J ends, which lost 7 bases and 5 bases, there was a span of 18 bases. The CDR3 reads CASTHPGTFHNEQFF. CDR3 bases: TGTGCCAGTACCCACCCCGGGACATTCCACAATGAGCAGTTCTTC.

The rearrangement links TRBV29-1 to TRBJ2-5; D is possibly TRBD1 or TRBD2 (5 bases each). The V end was cut by 4 bases, the J end by 11 bases, with 17 bases between. This CDR3 has 12 residues. Germline lookup yields CDR1 SQVTM and CDR2 ANQGSEA. The CDR3 nucleotides read TGCAGCGTTGGGGACGGAGGACCGTATCAGTACTTC. Translating it yields CSVGDGGPYQYF.

V gene TRBV25-1 combines with J gene TRBJ2-1; 7 bases are shared with TRBD2. The CDR3 spans 17 residues. J gave up 1 base and V 3 bases, and 9 bases lay outside the gene matches. Germline-derived CDR1 and CDR2 are MGHDK and SYGVNS. CDR3 loop: CASSEWAGDTSYNEQFF. In nucleotides, the CDR3 is TGTGCCAGCAGTGAGTGGGCGGGAGATACGTCCTACAATGAGCAGTTCTTC.

The J gene is TRBJ2-1, the V gene TRBV12-3 or TRBV12-4; TRBD2 aligns across 11 bases. The CDR3 is 15 residues long. With V trimmed by 7 bases and J by 7 bases, 9 bases remained unmatched. CDR3 loop: CASTLGLAGRNEQFF. CDR3 in DNA: TGTGCCAGCACCCTCGGACTAGCGGGTAGGAATGAGCAGTTCTTC.

The chain has TRBV3-1 and TRBJ1-2; no clear D gene. The germline CDR1 and CDR2 sequences are LGHDT and YNNKEL (reference sequence). The CDR3 loop spans 14 amino acids. The V gene lost 0 bases and the J gene lost 2 bases, with 7 bases spanning the gap. CDR3 protein: CASSQDSANYGYTF. CDR3 DNA sequence: TGTGCCAGCAGCCAAGATTCCGCGAACTATGGCTACACCTTC.

DNA for the CDR3: TGTGCCAGCAGTTATGAGCTAGCGGGGCAAGAGACCCAGTACTTC. This encodes CASSYELAGQETQYF. This chain joins TRBV6-9 and TRBJ2-5; 9 bases are a match to TRBD2. Per the germline V gene, CDR1 is MNHGY and CDR2 is SVAAGI. The CDR3 loop spans 15 amino acids. The V gene end was trimmed by 2 bases and the J gene end by 2 bases; junction bases not matched to a gene: 3.

The chain recombines TRBV29-1 with TRBJ2-5; D remains unclear. This CDR3 spans 14 amino acids. Between the trimmed V and J ends, which lost 4 bases and 1 base, there was a span of 13 bases. Germline loops: CDR1 SQVTM, CDR2 ANQGSEA. The CDR3 DNA reads TGCAGCGTTGTAAGATCGTCCGTCCAAGAGACCCAGTACTTC. This encodes CSVVRSSVQETQYF.

The CDR3 reads CASSKEAGRPKNIQYF. In DNA form, the CDR3 reads TGTGCCAGCAGCAAAGAGGCGGGCAGGCCCAAAAACATTCAGTACTTC. This chain joins TRBV21-1 and TRBJ2-4; TRBD1 was called by the table and not checked on the DNA. TRBV21-1 is listed as a pseudogene. The CDR3 covers 16 residues.

This clonotype has a handful of counts. V gene TRBV10-2 combines with J gene TRBJ2-5, with unresolved D. CDR3 size: 15 residues. Germline lookup yields CDR1 WSHSY and CDR2 SAAADI. Trimming stripped 4 bases from V and 1 base from J, with 13 bases between. As DNA, the CDR3 is TGCGCCAGCAGTGGCCGGCCCCCGGCCCAAGAGACCCAGTACTTC. It encodes CASSGRPPAQETQYF.

The V gene is TRBV7-2, the J gene TRBJ2-1, with D uncertain. Germline V CDR1 and CDR2: SGHTA, FQGNSA. The CDR3 consists of 15 residues. V shed 1 base and J shed 6 bases, with 13 bases lying between them. The CDR3 reads CASSLGQLEGNEQFF. The CDR3 nucleotides read TGTGCCAGCAGCTTAGGGCAGCTAGAAGGCAATGAGCAGTTCTTC.

The chain links TRBV6-5 to TRBJ1-2; D call uncertain. Germline CDR1 MNHEY, CDR2 SVGAGI. The CDR3 has 14 residues. V was trimmed by 6 bases and J by 2 bases, leaving 13 bases between them. The CDR3 sequence is CASRTQTTNYGYTF. In nucleotides, the CDR3 is TGTGCCAGCAGGACCCAGACTACGAACTATGGCTACACCTTC.

The table lists this clonotype with a count of one. The genes are TRBV12-3 or TRBV12-4 and TRBJ2-1; D remains unclear. This CDR3 is built from 13 residues. Trimming removed 3 bases from V and 9 bases from J, with 12 bases in between. Here the CDR3 DNA reads TGTGCCAGCAGTTTGACGGCCATTAGTGAGCAGTTCTTC. Encoded protein: CASSLTAISEQFF.

This clonotype was observed a single time. The chain combines TRBV6-1 with TRBJ2-4, with D unclear. This CDR3 has 13 amino acids. Trimming pared 5 bases from V and 0 bases from J, leaving 5 bases between. CDR1 is MNHNS, CDR2 SASEGT, per germline. CDR3 DNA: TGTGCCAGCAGTATGCTAGCCAAAAACATTCAGTACTTC. As protein: CASSMLAKNIQYF.

CDR3 loop: CSASMGLARETQYF. The CDR3 DNA follows: TGCAGTGCTAGTATGGGACTAGCGAGAGAGACCCAGTACTTC. The gene calls are TRBV20-1 and TRBJ2-4; 10 bases are a match to TRBD2. The end of the DNA is better explained by TRBJ2-5, so the J call may be wrong. The CDR3 loop spans 14 amino acids. The germline V gene encodes CDR1 DFQATT and CDR2 SNEGSKA (reference sequence).

The chain is built from TRBV6-2 or TRBV6-3 and TRBJ1-1; 7 nucleotides agree with TRBD1. Per the germline V gene, CDR1 is MNHEY and CDR2 is SVGEGT. V shed 8 bases and J 1 base; nucleotides not matched to a gene: 7. CDR3 length: 14 amino acids. The CDR3, as DNA: TGTGCCAGCGCGAAGGGACAGCCGAACACTGAAGCTTTCTTT. This codes for CASAKGQPNTEAFF.

Notes on this clonotype: One junction end disagrees with the germline gene, perhaps due to a read error. The chain carries TRBV12-3 or TRBV12-4 and TRBJ2-1; a weak D match, TRBD2 (6 bases). The CDR3 extends over 15 amino acids. The CDR3 DNA follows: TGTGTCAGCAGCCCAATAGCGGTCTCCTACAATGAGCAGTTCTTC. Translation: CVSSPIAVSYNEQFF.

The table lists this clonotype with a few counts. Written as DNA, the CDR3 is TGTGCCAGCAGCTTGGGTGGGGGATTGCTGGGCGAGCAGTACTTC. Amino acids: CASSLGGGLLGEQYF. V is TRBV5-5 and J is TRBJ2-4; D may match TRBD1 or TRBD2 (5 bases each). The DNA end lines up better with TRBJ2-7; the J call may be wrong. Germline lookup yields CDR1 SGHKS and CDR2 YYEKEE (reference sequence). The CDR3 has 15 residues.

Only a few counts were recorded for this clonotype. This chain uses TRBV29-1 with TRBJ2-1, with a tentative D call TRBD1 (6 bases). The CDR3 totals 12 residues. V shed 3 bases and J shed 7 bases, with 10 bases lying between them. Germline V CDR1 and CDR2: SQVTM, ANQGSEA. CDR3 amino acids: CSVDTGKNEQFF. The CDR3 bases are TGCAGCGTTGATACAGGGAAAAATGAGCAGTTCTTC.

The chain is built from TRBV7-2 and TRBJ2-7; 9 positions match TRBD1. The CDR3 has 14 residues. CDR1 is SGHTA, CDR2 FQGNSA, per germline. V shed 6 bases and J 1 base; nucleotides not matched to a gene: 4. CDR3 coding DNA: TGTGCCAGCAGACGGGACAGGGTATCCTACGAGCAGTACTTC. As protein: CASRRDRVSYEQYF.

This clonotype was counted a single time. The chain has TRBV21-1 and TRBJ2-5. TRBV21-1 is tagged as a pseudogene. The CDR3 extends over 13 amino acids. The CDR3 nucleotides are TGTGCCAGCAGCAAAGTAAATGGGGAGACCCAGTACTTC. Translation gives CASSKVNGETQYF.

V gene TRBV29-1 combines with J gene TRBJ2-1, with 11 nucleotides matching TRBD1. The germline V gene has CDR1 SQVTM and CDR2 ANQGSEA. The CDR3 spans 17 residues. After removal of 5 bases from V and 7 bases from J, the junction contained 16 bases not matched to a gene. CDR3 protein: CSVQIILGGQGVNEQFF. CDR3 nucleotide sequence: TGCAGCGTTCAAATCATCTTGGGGGGACAGGGGGTAAATGAGCAGTTCTTC.

This clonotype was detected a few times. The chain couples TRBV11-2 to TRBJ1-2, with D possibly matching TRBD1 (5 bases). The length of the CDR3 is 12 residues. The germline V gene has CDR1 SGHAT and CDR2 FQNNGV. Deletions cut 2 bases from V and 8 bases from J, with 9 bases between. CDR3 in DNA: TGTGCCAGCAGCTTACAGGGTAGCGGCTACACCTTC. As protein: CASSLQGSGYTF.

The genes are TRBV20-1 and TRBJ2-4, with D tentatively TRBD1 (6 bases). The J call could be wrong; TRBJ2-7 is a better fit for the DNA end. This CDR3 is built from 13 residues. Germline V gene data show CDR1 as DFQATT and CDR2 as SNEGSKA (reference sequence). CDR3 in amino acids: CSARETRQDEQYF. The CDR3 bases are TGCAGTGCTAGAGAGACGCGACAGGACGAGCAGTACTTC.

The chain carries TRBV27 and TRBJ1-2; 8 bases map to TRBD1. Germline V gene data show CDR1 as MNHEY and CDR2 as SMNVEV (reference sequence). The V and J ends lost 4 bases and 6 bases, in that order; junction bases with no gene match: 7. The CDR3 has 14 amino acids. CDR3 sequence reads: CASSYKQGGNGYTF. CDR3 in DNA: TGTGCCAGCAGTTACAAACAGGGGGGCAATGGCTACACCTTC.

The chain employs TRBV5-1 and TRBJ2-3, with 12 bases identical to TRBD2. The CDR3 is 17 amino acids. V lost 3 bases, J lost 5 bases, and 10 bases stayed unmatched. CDR1 is SGHRS and CDR2 is YFSETQ in the germline V gene. The CDR3 DNA is TGCGCCAGCAGCTCCGGGACTAGCGGGCCCATGGGAGATACGCAGTATTTT. It codes for CASSSGTSGPMGDTQYF.

This clonotype was detected only a few times. CDR3 loop: CASSPGQADFYGYTF. CDR3 bases: TGCGCCAGCAGCCCAGGACAGGCAGACTTTTATGGCTACACCTTC. The chain joins TRBV4-3 to TRBJ1-2; 7 bases are a match to TRBD1. J was trimmed by 5 bases and V by 4 bases; bases with no gene match: 10. The CDR3 loop spans 15 amino acids. CDR1 is LGHNA and CDR2 is YSLEER in the germline V gene.